This T cell receptor beta chain is drawn from a study of T cell responses to AZD1222 COVID-19 vaccine. Whole-study context: Samples with a second dose at about 4 or about 12 weeks were pooled together. Notes on the study in general: Close to half of all spike-specific TCRs reportedly target regions of the variants that are unmutated. White British people made up most donors, females outnumbered males, and clonal diversity was possibly underestimated.

Note on this clone: Its target is unknown.

This CDR3 region has 17 residues. Germline lookup yields CDR1 MNHEY and CDR2 SMNVEV (reference sequence). V lost 6 bases to trimming and J lost 2 bases, with 23 bases between them. Clones were sequenced by immunoSEQ multiplex PCR, and TCRdb holds only the in-frame ones, with some missing. This sample has roughly 100,000 clones, with roughly 90% found just once. The V and J genes are TRBV27 and TRBJ2-7; weak D call: TRBD2 (6 bases). The source was peripheral blood, collected on day 0 of AZD1222 vaccination. The TCR comes from an adult in good health. CDR3 loop: CASSYKEGAGITYEQYF. CDR3 coding DNA: TGTGCCAGCAGCTATAAGGAGGGAGCGGGTATCACCTACGAGCAGTACTTC.